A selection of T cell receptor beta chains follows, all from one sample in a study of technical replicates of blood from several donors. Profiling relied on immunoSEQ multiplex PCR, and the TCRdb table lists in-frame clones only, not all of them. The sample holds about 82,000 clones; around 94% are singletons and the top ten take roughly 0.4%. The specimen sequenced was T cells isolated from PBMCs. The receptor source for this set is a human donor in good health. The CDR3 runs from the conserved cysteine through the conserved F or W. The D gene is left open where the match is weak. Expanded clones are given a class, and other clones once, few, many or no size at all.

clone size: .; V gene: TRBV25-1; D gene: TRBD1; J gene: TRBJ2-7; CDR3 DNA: TGTGCCAGCAGTGCCTCGGGACAGGGGAACTACGAGCAGTACTTC; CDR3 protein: CASSASGQGNYEQYF
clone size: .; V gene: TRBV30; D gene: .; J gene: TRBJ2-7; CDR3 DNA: TGTGCCTGGATGGGGGCCCGCTACGACGAGCAGTACTTC; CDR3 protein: CAWMGARYDEQYF
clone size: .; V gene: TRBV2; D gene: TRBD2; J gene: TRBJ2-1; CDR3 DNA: TGTGCCAGCAGGGAAACTAGCGGGAGCAACAATGAGCAGTTCTTC; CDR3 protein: CASRETSGSNNEQFF
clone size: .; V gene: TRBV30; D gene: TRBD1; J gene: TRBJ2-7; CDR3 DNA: TGTGCCTGGGGGCCTGGGACAGCCTCCTACGAGCAGTACTTC; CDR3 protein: CAWGPGTASYEQYF
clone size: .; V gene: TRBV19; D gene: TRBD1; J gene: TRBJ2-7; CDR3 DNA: TGTGCCAGTAGTAGGGCTACCGGGACAGGGCACGAGCAGTACTTC; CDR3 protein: CASSRATGTGHEQYF
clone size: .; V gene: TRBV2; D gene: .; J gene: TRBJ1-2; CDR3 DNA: TGTGCCAGCAGTGATTCAAAAAGGCGGGAGGGGAACGTCGACTTC; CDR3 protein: CASSDSKRREGNVDF
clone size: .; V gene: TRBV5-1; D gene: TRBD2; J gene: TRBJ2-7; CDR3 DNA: TGCGCCAGCAGCTTGATCCTAGCGGGACCCAAGTTTGGCAACGAGCAGTACTTC; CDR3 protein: CASSLILAGPKFGNEQYF
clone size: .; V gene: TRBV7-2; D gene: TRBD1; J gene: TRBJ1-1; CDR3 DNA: TGTGCCAGCAGCGGACAGGGCGGAACTGAAGCTTTCTTT; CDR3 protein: CASSGQGGTEAFF
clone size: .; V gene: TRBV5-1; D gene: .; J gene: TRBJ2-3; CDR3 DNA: TGCGCCAGCACCCTTACGGGCACAGATACGCAGTATTTT; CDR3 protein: CASTLTGTDTQYF
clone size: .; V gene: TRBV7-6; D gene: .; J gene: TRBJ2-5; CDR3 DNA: TGTGCCAGCAGCTACGCCCTAGCAGAGACCCAGTACTTC; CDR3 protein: CASSYALAETQYF
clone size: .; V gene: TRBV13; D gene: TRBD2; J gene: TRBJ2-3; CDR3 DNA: TGTGCCAGCAGCTTAAAGATTCGGACGGGGTGGACTAGCCTCGGAGATACGCAGTATTTT; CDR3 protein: CASSLKIRTGWTSLGDTQYF
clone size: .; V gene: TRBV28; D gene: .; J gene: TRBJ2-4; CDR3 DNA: TGTGCCAGCAGTATAGCGGACGCTCTAGCCAAAAACATTCAGTACTTC; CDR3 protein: CASSIADALAKNIQYF
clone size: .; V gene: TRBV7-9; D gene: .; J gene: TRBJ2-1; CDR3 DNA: TGTGCCAGCAACCCCGAGCAGCGCCCTTACAATGAGCAGTTCTTC; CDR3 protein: CASNPEQRPYNEQFF
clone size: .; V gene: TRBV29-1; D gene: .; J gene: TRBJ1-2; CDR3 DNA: TGCAGCGTTGAGGCTCTTGGCCTTTCCTATGGCTACACCTTC; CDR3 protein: CSVEALGLSYGYTF
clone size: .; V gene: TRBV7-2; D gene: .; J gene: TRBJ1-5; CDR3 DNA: TGTGCCAGCAGCCCCCAACAGGATTCGAGTAGCAATCAGCCCCAGCATTTT; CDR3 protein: CASSPQQDSSSNQPQHF
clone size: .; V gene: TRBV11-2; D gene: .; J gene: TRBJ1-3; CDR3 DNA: TGTGCCAGCAGCTTCGGGAGGGGGACTGGAAACACCATATATTTT; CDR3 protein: CASSFGRGTGNTIYF
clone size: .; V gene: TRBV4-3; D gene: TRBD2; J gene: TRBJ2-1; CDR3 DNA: TGCGCCAGCAGCCAAGGACTAGCGGGACTCAATGAGCAGTTCTTC; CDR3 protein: CASSQGLAGLNEQFF
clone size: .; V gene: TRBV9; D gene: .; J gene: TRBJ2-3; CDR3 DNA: TGTGCCAGCAGCAGAGCCCTTCTCGATACGCAGTATTTT; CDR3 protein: CASSRALLDTQYF
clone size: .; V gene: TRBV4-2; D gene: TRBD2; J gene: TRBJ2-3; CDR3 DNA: TGTGCCAGCAGTCCTTATCTAAGACTAGCGGGAGAACGAGATACGCAGTATTTT; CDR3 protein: CASSPYLRLAGERDTQYF
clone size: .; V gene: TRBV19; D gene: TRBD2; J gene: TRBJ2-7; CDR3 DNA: TGTGCCAGTAGTACCATAGCGGGAGCCTACGAGCAGTACTTC; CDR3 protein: CASSTIAGAYEQYF
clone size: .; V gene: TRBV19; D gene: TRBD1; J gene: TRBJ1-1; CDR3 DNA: TGTGCCAGTACCTGGACAGGGGCCGCTTTCTTT; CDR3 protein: CASTWTGAAFF
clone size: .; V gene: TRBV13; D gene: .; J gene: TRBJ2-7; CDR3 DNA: TGTGCCAGCACCGAGACTCCATCCTACGAGCAGTACTTC; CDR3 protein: CASTETPSYEQYF
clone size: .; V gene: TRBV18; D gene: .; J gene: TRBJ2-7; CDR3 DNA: TGTGCCAGCTCACCACTCATGTCGGACAAACCCTACGAGCAGTACTTC; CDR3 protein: CASSPLMSDKPYEQYF
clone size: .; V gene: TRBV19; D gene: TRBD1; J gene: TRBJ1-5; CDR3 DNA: TGTGCCAGTAGTGCCGGGGACAGTCCTTATCAGCCCCAGCATTTT; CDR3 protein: CASSAGDSPYQPQHF
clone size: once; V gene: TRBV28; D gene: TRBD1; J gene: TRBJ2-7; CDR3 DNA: TGTGCCAGCGGACCGGGACAGGAGACCTACGAGCAGTACTTC; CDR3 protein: CASGPGQETYEQYF
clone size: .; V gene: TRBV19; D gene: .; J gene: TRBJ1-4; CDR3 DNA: TGTGCCAGTATTGGCGGGACGTACGCAACTAATGAAAAACTGTTTTTT; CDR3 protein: CASIGGTYATNEKLFF
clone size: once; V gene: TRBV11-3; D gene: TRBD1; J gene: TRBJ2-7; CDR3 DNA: TGTGCCAGCAGCCCGACAGGGGGTTCCCACGAGCAGTACTTC; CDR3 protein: CASSPTGGSHEQYF
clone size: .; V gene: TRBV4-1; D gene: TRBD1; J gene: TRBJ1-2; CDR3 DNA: TGCGCCAGCAGCCAAGTGGACAGGGCGATCACCTTC; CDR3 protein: CASSQVDRAITF